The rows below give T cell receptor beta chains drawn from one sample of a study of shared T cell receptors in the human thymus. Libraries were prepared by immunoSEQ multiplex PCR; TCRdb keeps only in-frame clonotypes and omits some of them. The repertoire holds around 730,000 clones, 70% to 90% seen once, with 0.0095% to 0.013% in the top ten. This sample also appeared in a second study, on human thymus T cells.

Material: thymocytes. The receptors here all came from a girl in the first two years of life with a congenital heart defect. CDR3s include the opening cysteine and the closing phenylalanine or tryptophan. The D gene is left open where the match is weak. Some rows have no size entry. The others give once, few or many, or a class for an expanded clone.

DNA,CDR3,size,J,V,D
TGTGCCAGTAGTATACAGGGCAGTTTCACTGAAGCTTTCTTT,CASSIQGSFTEAFF,-,TRBJ1-1,TRBV19,-
TGTGCCACCAGCGTACTAGCGGGGGGGCCGCCAGATACGCAGTATTTT,CATSVLAGGPPDTQYF,-,TRBJ2-3,TRBV15,TRBD2
TGTGCCAGCAGTTATCCTTGGACAGGGGGCCACTATGGCTACACCTTC,CASSYPWTGGHYGYTF,-,TRBJ1-2,TRBV6-6,TRBD1
TGTGCCAGCAGCCCATTAACGGGACAGGGGTTCTCTGGAAACACCATATATTTT,CASSPLTGQGFSGNTIYF,-,TRBJ1-3,TRBV5-5,TRBD1
TGTGCCAGTAGTATACCAGGGTCCCCTAACTATGGCTACACCTTC,CASSIPGSPNYGYTF,-,TRBJ1-2,TRBV19,-
TGTGCCAGCAGGGAACGCGGGGAATTTGTCGAGCAGTACTTC,CASRERGEFVEQYF,-,TRBJ2-7,TRBV6-5,-
TGTGCCACCAGCAGAGATCCCACAGGGGAGAAGGGTGGCTACACCTTC,CATSRDPTGEKGGYTF,-,TRBJ1-2,TRBV15,TRBD1
TGTGCCAGCAGCAGGGGACAGCAACCGCTCATAGCAAACACCATATATTTT,CASSRGQQPLIANTIYF,-,TRBJ1-3,TRBV5-6,TRBD1
TGTGCCAGCAGTCCACAGGACAGGGGGATCGGCTACACCTTC,CASSPQDRGIGYTF,few,TRBJ1-2,TRBV6-1,TRBD1
TGTGCCAGCAGCTTCCCAGGGGGCTCCTACGAGCAGTACTTC,CASSFPGGSYEQYF,-,TRBJ2-7,TRBV5-5,TRBD1
TGTGCTAGTGGTTTGACCGACAGGGGGCGCGGTGATCAGCCCCAGCATTTT,CASGLTDRGRGDQPQHF,-,TRBJ1-5,TRBV12-5,TRBD1
TGTGCCAGCAGTTTACGCGCCTCACGGCCTCGTCAACTACAGACAGGGGAGGAGACCCAGTACTTC,CASSLRASRPRQLQTGEETQYF,-,TRBJ2-5,TRBV27,TRBD1
TGTGCCATCAGAGAAGGGGTCGTGGGCTACGAGCAGTACTTC,CAIREGVVGYEQYF,-,TRBJ2-7,TRBV10-3,-
TGTGCCAGCAGGCCAGGACTAGCGGCCCCCTACGAGCAGTACTTC,CASRPGLAAPYEQYF,-,TRBJ2-7,TRBV6-5,TRBD2
TGTGCCAGCAGTGCCGGACAGGAGATTAATGAAAAACTGTTTTTT,CASSAGQEINEKLFF,-,TRBJ1-4,TRBV2,TRBD1
TGTGCCAGCAGCCAAGAGACATTTCTAGCGGGGGGGCCTGAGCAGTTCTTC,CASSQETFLAGGPEQFF,-,TRBJ2-1,TRBV14,TRBD2
TGTGCCAGCAGAGACGGGGAAGGCTATGGCTACACCTTC,CASRDGEGYGYTF,-,TRBJ1-2,TRBV4-2,-
TGTGCCAGCCCAGGTCGCTCTGGAAACACCATATATTTT,CASPGRSGNTIYF,few,TRBJ1-3,TRBV28,-
TGTGCCACCGAGGGGGGGGCTCCTGGCTACACCTTC,CATEGGAPGYTF,-,TRBJ1-2,TRBV28,-
TGTGCCAGCAGCTTGTTTAGGCGGAGACAGAGACATCAGCCCCAGCATTTT,CASSLFRRRQRHQPQHF,once,TRBJ1-5,TRBV5-5,-
TGTGCCAGCAGCGAACCCCGGGACAGGGATCATCGGGACACTGAAGCTTTCTTT,CASSEPRDRDHRDTEAFF,-,TRBJ1-1,TRBV2,TRBD1
TGTGCCAGCAGCCGGAACTACATAAGGACTGAAGCTTTCTTT,CASSRNYIRTEAFF,-,TRBJ1-1,TRBV7-2,-
TGTGCCAGCAGCGGGGGACAGGGGGCGTCCATTTTTCGAAACACCATATATTTT,CASSGGQGASIFRNTIYF,-,TRBJ1-3,TRBV5-6,TRBD1
TGCAGCGTTGAAGTGCCCAGGACCTACGAGCAGTACTTC,CSVEVPRTYEQYF,-,TRBJ2-7,TRBV29-1,-
TGTGCCAGCACCTCCAACCTCAAACCGGGACAGGACGACTATGGCTACACCTTC,CASTSNLKPGQDDYGYTF,-,TRBJ1-2,TRBV11-2,TRBD1
TGCAGTGCCAGTAAGCGAGATACGCAGTATTTT,CSASKRDTQYF,-,TRBJ2-3,TRBV20-1,-
TGTGCCTGGGAGCCGCAGACAGAGAACACTGAAGCTTTCTTT,CAWEPQTENTEAFF,-,TRBJ1-1,TRBV30,-
TGCGCCAGCAGCCAAGATAGGAAGAGGGCCCAAGAGACCCAGTACTTC,CASSQDRKRAQETQYF,once,TRBJ2-5,TRBV4-3,-
TGTGCCAGCAGTTACTCGGGAGACGATGCGAATGGCTACACCTTC,CASSYSGDDANGYTF,-,TRBJ1-2,TRBV6-5,-
TGTGCCAGCAGTTTACACCCCGGGGACAGATACACCGGGGAGCTGTTTTTT,CASSLHPGDRYTGELFF,-,TRBJ2-2,TRBV27,TRBD1
TGTGCCAGCAGAGCGGGGGGGCAAGAGACCCAGTACTTC,CASRAGGQETQYF,few,TRBJ2-5,TRBV6-1,TRBD2
TGTGCCAGCAGTGAATTAGGTCAGCCGGGTCGCCCGTTATATGGCTACACCTTC,CASSELGQPGRPLYGYTF,-,TRBJ1-2,TRBV25-1,-